These 23 T cell receptor beta chains were sequenced from one sample in a study of T cell clusters in autoimmune cytopenias. TRB was amplified from about 270 ng of peripheral blood genomic DNA per sample. Multiplex touch-down PCR amplified TRB using TRB-A and TRB-B pools in one tube. TCRdb re-called the multiplex PCR reads; every CDR3 protein appears as one record, without DNA. In total, the table holds 5,700 or so distinct CDR3 sequences. These records were also assigned to another study, of T cell repertoires in aging, cancer and after chemotherapy.

The sample comprised peripheral blood. Receptor source: a human donor in good health.

The chain carries TRBV4-3 and TRBJ1-2; there is no DNA to check the TCRdb D call of TRBD1. The CDR3 extends over 15 amino acids. The germline V gene has CDR1 LGHNA and CDR2 YSLEER. This chain's CDR3 is CASSQDYRVRNGYTF.

Measured by frequency, this clonotype is medium-sized (0.01 to 0.1%). The genes are TRBV5-4 and TRBJ2-7; TCRdb's D gene call, TRBD1, goes unchecked for lack of DNA. Germline values: CDR1 SGHNT, CDR2 YYREEE (reference sequence). The CDR3 has 17 amino acids. Here the CDR3 reads CASSLGGGGARFYEQYF.

V usage is TRBV14 and J usage is TRBJ1-3; TCRdb's D call, TRBD1, is unchecked because there is no DNA. Germline loops: CDR1 SGHDN, CDR2 FVKESK. The CDR3 length is 16 residues. The CDR3 loop is CASSRLDTGPGNTIYF.

This rearrangement joins TRBV4-3 to TRBJ2-3; the TCRdb call, TRBD2, lacks DNA for checking. Looked up from germline, CDR1 is LGHNA and CDR2 is YSLEER. This CDR3 is 17 amino acids long. The CDR3 sequence is CASSQDITSGGWDTQYF.

The chain uses TRBV6-2 or TRBV6-3 and TRBJ2-1; the TCRdb call, TRBD1, lacks DNA for checking. Germline V lookup: CDR1 MNHEY, CDR2 SVGEGT. The CDR3 sequence is 15 residues long. The CDR3: CASSYGGPAYNEQFF.

The chain is built from TRBV6-5 and TRBJ1-3; TCRdb designates TRBD1, a call that cannot be tested without DNA. Germline values: CDR1 MNHEY, CDR2 SVGAGI. The CDR3 has 15 amino acids. This CDR3 reads CASRAGGRTGNTIYF.

V usage is TRBV19 and J usage is TRBJ1-1; TCRdb reports TRBD1, a call that lacks DNA to check it against. The CDR3 is 13 amino acids. In germline, CDR1 is LNHDA, CDR2 SQIVND (reference sequence). This chain's CDR3 is CASSIGGGLEAFF.

The genes are TRBV7-9 and TRBJ2-4. Germline V gives CDR1 SEHNR, CDR2 FQNEAQ (reference sequence). The CDR3 has 12 residues. The CDR3: CASSPESEIQYF.

According to its frequency, this clonotype is medium-sized. The chain recombines TRBV19 with TRBJ2-7. Germline CDR1 and CDR2: LNHDA and SQIVND (reference sequence). This CDR3 region has 12 residues. The CDR3 protein is CASSTGSYEQYF.

Measured by frequency, this clonotype is large. This sequence joins TRBV6-5 and TRBJ1-2. CDR1 MNHEY and CDR2 SVGAGI come from the germline V gene. CDR3 length: 12 residues. This CDR3 reads CATKQSNYGYTF.

The genes are TRBV11-2 and TRBJ1-1. CDR3 length equals 13 residues. Germline V gene lookup returns CDR1 SGHAT and CDR2 FQNNGV. This CDR3 is CASSFEEYTEAFF.

V and J are TRBV7-9 and TRBJ1-2; the D gene TCRdb calls, TRBD1, cannot be checked with no DNA. The CDR3 contains 14 residues. Germline CDR1 SEHNR, CDR2 FQNEAQ (reference sequence). This CDR3 reads CASSPTQGVNGYTF.

V gene TRBV11-2 combines with J gene TRBJ1-3. Germline-derived CDR1 and CDR2 are SGHAT and FQNNGV. The CDR3 runs to 17 residues. The CDR3: CASSLMSGGHTGNTIYF.

Frequency places this clonotype as medium-sized. The chain has TRBV6-6 and TRBJ1-6. Germline V gene sequence: CDR1 MNHNY, CDR2 SVGAGI (reference sequence). The CDR3 spans 17 residues. The CDR3 region is CASSSPRRGSDNSPLHF.

The genes are TRBV5-1 and TRBJ1-1. CDR1 is SGHRS, CDR2 YFSETQ, per germline. This CDR3 region has 15 residues. The CDR3 reads CASSSKDTRNTEAFF. The full variable domain, with the rest looked up from reference TRBV5-1 and TRBJ1-1, is KAGVTQTPRYLIKTRGQQVTLSCSPISGHRSVSWYQQTPGQGLQFLFEYFSETQRNKGNFPGRFSGRQFSNSRSEMNVSTLELGDSALYLCASSSKDTRNTEAFFGQGTRLTVV.

In terms of frequency, this clonotype is medium-sized. The rearrangement joins TRBV19 to TRBJ1-5. This CDR3 is built from 14 residues. CDR1 is LNHDA and CDR2 is SQIVND in the germline V gene (reference sequence). CDR3 residues: CASSILTDAEPQHF. Complete variable domain (other parts from reference TRBV19 and TRBJ1-5): DGGITQSPKYLFRKEGQNVTLSCEQNLNHDAMYWYRQDPGQGLRLIYYSQIVNDFQKGDIAEGYSVSREKKESFPLTVTSAQKNPTAFYLCASSILTDAEPQHFGDGTRLSIL.

Judged by frequency, this clonotype is medium-sized. J is TRBJ2-3 and V is TRBV19; TCRdb calls TRBD1, which cannot be checked without DNA. This CDR3 has 17 amino acids. Germline CDR1 is LNHDA and CDR2 is SQIVND (reference sequence). The CDR3: CASSYRFGTTPTDTQYF. The full variable domain, in which reference TRBV19 and TRBJ2-3 provide the parts outside the CDR3, is DGGITQSPKYLFRKEGQNVTLSCEQNLNHDAMYWYRQDPGQGLRLIYYSQIVNDFQKGDIAEGYSVSREKKESFPLTVTSAQKNPTAFYLCASSYRFGTTPTDTQYFGPGTRLTVL.

V gene TRBV24-1 combines with J gene TRBJ2-5; TCRdb reports TRBD2, a call that lacks DNA to check it against. This CDR3 contains 17 residues. Germline assignment: CDR1 KGHDR and CDR2 SFDVKD. The CDR3 protein is CATSDLRGGEGRETQYF.

V is TRBV4-3 and J is TRBJ2-1; TCRdb's D gene call, TRBD1, goes unchecked for lack of DNA. CDR1 is LGHNA and CDR2 is YSLEER in the germline V gene. The CDR3 consists of 16 residues. This CDR3 is CASSQSTGSGYNEQFF.

V and J are TRBV5-1 and TRBJ2-5; the D call of TRBD2 rests on TCRdb alone, since no DNA is present to check it. CDR1 SGHRS and CDR2 YFSETQ come from the germline V gene. The CDR3 extends over 17 amino acids. The CDR3 loop reads CASSWMAGSGWGETQYF.

CDR3: CSARRRGRVYGYTF. The V and J genes are TRBV20-1 and TRBJ1-2. The germline gives CDR1 DFQATT, CDR2 SNEGSKA (reference sequence). CDR3 size: 14 residues.

By frequency, this clonotype registers medium-sized. V and J are TRBV5-4 and TRBJ2-5; TCRdb picks TRBD2, but there is no DNA to check that call. The germline CDR1 and CDR2 sequences are SGHNT and YYREEE (reference sequence). CDR3 length equals 15 residues. This CDR3 is CASSPGGSGGETQYF.

This chain links TRBV12-3 or TRBV12-4 with TRBJ2-7; no DNA is available, so the TRBD1 call from TCRdb remains unchecked. This CDR3 is built from 13 residues. CDR3 amino acids: CASSLRGRTVQYF.